These 21 T cell receptor beta chains came from one sample sequenced in a study of technical replicates of blood from a handful of donors. The assay was immunoSEQ multiplex PCR, and TCRdb's table has in-frame clones only and misses some. Of roughly 16,000 clones listed, around nine tenths are singletons. The sample consisted of PBMCs. The receptors shown here come from a human donor in good health.

The gene calls are TRBV6-5 and TRBJ1-5, with unresolved D. The CDR3 length is 13 residues. The V gene lost 7 bases and the J gene lost 1 base, with 8 bases spanning the gap. CDR1 MNHEY and CDR2 SVGAGI come from the germline V gene. CDR3 bases: TGTGCCAGCACCACCGGGAGCAATCAGCCCCAGCATTTT. Its protein product is CASTTGSNQPQHF.

J is TRBJ1-1 and V is TRBV28; D unclear. Trimming pared 5 bases from V and 12 bases from J, leaving 13 bases between. From germline, CDR1 is MDHEN and CDR2 SYDVKM. The CDR3 extends over 11 amino acids. This CDR3 is CASSRGSWSFF. As DNA, the CDR3 is TGTGCCAGCAGTCGCGGCAGTTGGTCTTTCTTT.

The CDR3 region has the DNA TGCGCCAGCAGCCCTCAAAGCCTCGCTAGCGGGAGTAATGAGCAGTTCTTC. It is translated as CASSPQSLASGSNEQFF. This chain links TRBV5-1 with TRBJ2-1; 10 bases map to TRBD2. Germline CDR1 and CDR2: SGHRS and YFSETQ. CDR3 length equals 17 residues. V was pared by 4 bases and J by 7 bases, with 14 bases of the junction left unmatched.

V and J are TRBV6-7 and TRBJ2-7, with TRBD2 identical over 11 bases. TRBV6-7 is treated as an ORF (open reading frame) with a function not yet certain. V shed 0 bases and J 3 bases; nucleotides not matched to a gene: 10. The CDR3 extends over 18 amino acids. The CDR3 bases are TGTGCCAGCAGTTACTCGGTGACTAGCGGGACTGGCTTCTACGAGCAGTACTTC. This sequence encodes CASSYSVTSGTGFYEQYF.

The gene calls are TRBV10-1 and TRBJ2-1; TRBD2 matches at 11 bases. Looked up from germline, CDR1 is WNHNN and CDR2 is SYGVQD (reference sequence). J was trimmed by 6 bases and V by 6 bases; bases with no gene match: 7. This CDR3 spans 15 amino acids. CDR3 amino acids: CASRASGTSGNEQFF. CDR3 in DNA: TGCGCCAGCAGGGCTTCCGGGACTAGCGGCAATGAGCAGTTCTTC.

The chain links TRBV5-6 to TRBJ2-1; D remains ambiguous. V was trimmed by 3 bases and J by 9 bases, leaving 7 bases between them. CDR1 is SGHDT and CDR2 is YYEEEE in the germline V gene. This CDR3 is 11 amino acids long. In DNA, the CDR3 is TGTGCCAGCAGCTACTCTATTGAGCAGTTCTTC. Its protein product is CASSYSIEQFF.

The V gene is TRBV7-8, the J gene TRBJ2-6, with 7 bases lining up with TRBD1. The CDR3 spans 14 residues. CDR1 is SGHVS and CDR2 is FQNEAQ in the germline V gene. With V trimmed by 7 bases and J by 6 bases, 6 bases remained unmatched. CDR3: CASNPQGVANVLTF. Written as DNA, the CDR3 is TGTGCCAGCAACCCCCAGGGGGTGGCCAACGTCCTGACTTTC.

This clone occurred once. The J gene is TRBJ2-7, the V gene TRBV19; 8 nucleotides agree with TRBD2. J was trimmed by 5 bases and V by 3 bases; bases with no gene match: 9. From germline, CDR1 is LNHDA and CDR2 SQIVND (reference sequence). The CDR3 has 15 amino acids. CDR3: CASSMLSGSSDEQYF. The CDR3, as DNA: TGTGCCAGTAGTATGCTCAGCGGGAGTAGTGACGAGCAGTACTTC.

The chain links TRBV28 to TRBJ1-3; no reliable D call. Trimming left V 2 bases short and J 12 bases short, with 20 bases between. Germline CDR1 and CDR2: MDHEN and SYDVKM. This CDR3 spans 15 amino acids. CDR3 sequence reads: CASSLGETVREDIYF. The CDR3 DNA reads as TGTGCCAGCAGTTTAGGGGAAACGGTGAGGGAGGACATATATTTT.

The chain employs TRBV7-2 and TRBJ2-1; D remains unclear. The V gene lost 0 bases and the J gene lost 0 bases, with 3 bases spanning the gap. This CDR3 is 14 amino acids long. The germline CDR1 and CDR2 sequences are SGHTA and FQGNSA. DNA for the CDR3: TGTGCCAGCAGCTTAGCGGCCTCCTACAATGAGCAGTTCTTC. It encodes CASSLAASYNEQFF.

In this sample, this clone turned up once. This chain joins TRBV18 and TRBJ1-2; TRBD1 matches at 8 bases. Germline CDR1 reads KGHSH; CDR2 reads LQKENI. The V segment lost 6 bases and the J segment 8 bases; nucleotides outside the gene matches: 17. The CDR3 has 16 amino acids. CDR3 nucleotide sequence: TGTGCCAGCTCCCCGGAGGTGGGAACAGGGGGATACGGCTACACCTTC. It encodes CASSPEVGTGGYGYTF.

The V call is TRBV2, the J call TRBJ1-1; a possible D gene is TRBD1 (6 bases). V was trimmed by 8 bases and J by 1 base, leaving 11 bases between them. The germline V gene has CDR1 SNHLY and CDR2 FYNNEI. This CDR3 is 13 amino acids long. CDR3 residues: CASYRGRNTEAFF. CDR3 DNA: TGTGCCAGCTATAGGGGGAGGAACACTGAAGCTTTCTTT.

This chain links TRBV11-2 with TRBJ2-1, with 9 positions matching TRBD2. Germline CDR1 SGHAT, CDR2 FQNNGV. There are 16 residues in the CDR3. Unmatched junction bases numbered 12, after V lost 6 bases and J lost 6 bases. The CDR3 DNA follows: TGTGCCAGCAGGTCCGGATCTAGCGGGATTGGCAATGAGCAGTTCTTC. It yields the protein CASRSGSSGIGNEQFF.

This chain links TRBV11-2 with TRBJ2-4; D gene ambiguous. Trimming pared 5 bases from V and 2 bases from J, leaving 16 bases between. The CDR3 extends over 16 amino acids. Looked up from germline, CDR1 is SGHAT and CDR2 is FQNNGV. The CDR3 loop reads CASSPPPAGSKNIQYF. For the CDR3, the DNA is TGTGCCAGCAGCCCCCCCCCAGCAGGATCCAAAAACATTCAGTACTTC.

The rearrangement links TRBV5-1 to TRBJ1-3; the D gene is possibly TRBD1 (5 bases). Looked up from germline, CDR1 is SGHRS and CDR2 is YFSETQ. The CDR3 runs 16 residues. With 0 bases removed from V and 0 bases from J, the gap between germline ends came to 10 bases. The CDR3 sequence is CASSLGQFSSGNTIYF. The CDR3 DNA reads TGCGCCAGCAGCTTGGGACAGTTTAGCTCTGGAAACACCATATATTTT.

The chain joins TRBV5-1 to TRBJ1-3, with D possibly being TRBD1 (5 bases). The length of the CDR3 is 17 residues. CDR1 and CDR2 from the germline V gene are SGHRS and YFSETQ. With 2 bases removed from V and 3 bases from J, the gap between germline ends came to 18 bases. CDR3 sequence: CASSLRQGGSHGNTIYF. In DNA, the CDR3 is TGCGCCAGCAGCTTAAGGCAGGGAGGGAGCCATGGAAACACCATATATTTT. The full variable domain, with the rest looked up from reference TRBV5-1 and TRBJ1-3, is KAGVTQTPRYLIKTRGQQVTLSCSPISGHRSVSWYQQTPGQGLQFLFEYFSETQRNKGNFPGRFSGRQFSNSRSEMNVSTLELGDSALYLCASSLRQGGSHGNTIYFGEGSWLTVV.

The chain uses TRBV29-1 and TRBJ1-1, with TRBD1 identical over 8 bases. With V trimmed by 7 bases and J by 1 base, 8 bases remained unmatched. The CDR3 is 14 residues long. CDR1 and CDR2 (germline): SQVTM, ANQGSEA. The DNA for the CDR3 is TGCAGCGCAGAACAGGGGGGCAAGAACACTGAAGCTTTCTTT. Translated: CSAEQGGKNTEAFF.

The chain couples TRBV27 to TRBJ2-2; D perhaps matches TRBD1 (5 bases). The CDR3 consists of 12 residues. The V gene's germline CDR1 is MNHEY and CDR2 SMNVEV (reference sequence). The ends were cut back, 6 bases at V and 4 bases at J, with 6 bases in the middle. The CDR3, as DNA: TGTGCCAGCAGCCAGGGCACCGGGGAGCTGTTTTTT. It encodes CASSQGTGELFF.

CDR3 nucleotides: TGTGCCAGCAGTTTATCGTCTAGCGGGAGATCCTACGAGCAGTACTTC. This sequence encodes CASSLSSSGRSYEQYF. This sequence joins TRBV28 and TRBJ2-7; 10 bases are a match to TRBD2. The V and J ends lost 1 base and 1 base, in that order; junction bases with no gene match: 4. Germline V gene sequence: CDR1 MDHEN, CDR2 SYDVKM. CDR3 length: 16 residues.

The chain couples TRBV18 to TRBJ2-1; the match to TRBD2 covers 13 bases. The CDR3 spans 17 residues. The ends lost 6 bases at V and 4 bases at J; junction bases unmatched: 9. Germline V gene data show CDR1 as KGHSH and CDR2 as LQKENI. The CDR3 nucleotides are TGTGCCAGCTCCCAAGGACTAGCGGGAGTCTGGTACAATGAGCAGTTCTTC. Translated: CASSQGLAGVWYNEQFF.

The chain has TRBV7-3 and TRBJ2-1, with 10 positions matching TRBD2. The CDR3 totals 15 residues. The ends lost 10 bases at V and 7 bases at J; junction bases unmatched: 13. Looked up from germline, CDR1 is SGHTA and CDR2 is FQGTGA. The CDR3 bases are TGTGCCACCTCAGCGGGAGGGCCAGGGATGAATGAGCAGTTCTTC. Encoded protein: CATSAGGPGMNEQFF. Full variable domain (rest looked up from reference TRBV7-3 and TRBJ2-1): GAGVSQTPSNKVTEKGKYVELRCDPISGHTALYWYRQSLGQGPEFLIYFQGTGAADDSGLPNDRFFAVRPEGSVSTLKIQRTERGDSAVYLCATSAGGPGMNEQFFGPGTRLTVL.